Listed here are 20 T cell receptor beta chains from one sample, sequenced in a study of T cell responses to AZD1222 COVID-19 vaccine. This table comes from immunoSEQ multiplex PCR, and its TCRdb copy is limited to in-frame clones, with some not included. The repertoire holds about 150,000 clones, with roughly 90% as singletons. The starting material was peripheral blood, obtained 28 days after the second AZD1222 dose. All receptors come from an adult who received the AZD1222 COVID-19 vaccine.

This clone was detected only once. The chain recombines TRBV28 with TRBJ2-7, with 11 positions matching TRBD1. The CDR3 is made up of 15 amino acids. Germline CDR1 and CDR2: MDHEN and SYDVKM. After removal of 3 bases from V and 2 bases from J, the junction contained 3 bases not matched to a gene. CDR3 sequence (DNA): TGTGCCAGCAGTTTTGGGACAGGGGGGACCTACGAGCAGTACTTC. Its translation is CASSFGTGGTYEQYF.

The rearrangement joins TRBV18 to TRBJ1-5, with TRBD1 matching 7 bases. Losses at the gene ends were 6 bases for V and 4 bases for J; bases not matched to a gene: 6. Germline CDR1 is KGHSH and CDR2 is LQKENI. There are 14 residues in the CDR3. This CDR3 is CASSRQGGNQPQHF. Here the CDR3 DNA reads TGTGCCAGCTCGCGACAGGGAGGGAATCAGCCCCAGCATTTT.

V and J are TRBV7-9 and TRBJ1-2; D is possibly TRBD1 (6 bases). Between the trimmed V and J ends, which lost 0 bases and 6 bases, there was a span of 17 bases. Germline values: CDR1 SEHNR, CDR2 FQNEAQ (reference sequence). The CDR3 length is 16 residues. In DNA, the CDR3 is TGTGCCAGCAGCTTAGCCGGTGAGGACAGAACTCATGGCTACACCTTC. It yields the protein CASSLAGEDRTHGYTF.

The chain couples TRBV21-1 to TRBJ1-1; the table assigns TRBD1, which was not confirmed against the DNA. TRBV21-1 is termed a pseudogene. The CDR3 is made up of 19 amino acids. The CDR3 loop reads CASSCYCSRDTRSVTEAFF. The CDR3 region has the DNA TGTGCCAGCAGTTGTTATTGTTCCCGGGACACGAGGTCGGTCACTGAAGCTTTCTTT.

This rearrangement joins TRBV4-3 to TRBJ2-1; the D is unclear. This CDR3 is built from 14 residues. V gave up 4 bases and J gave up 9 bases, with 16 bases separating them. In germline, CDR1 is LGHNA, CDR2 YSLEER. CDR3 coding DNA: TGCGCCAGCAGCCTACATGTAGGGATCCGTGAGCAGTTCTTC. Translation gives CASSLHVGIREQFF.

V usage is TRBV29-1 and J usage is TRBJ1-1; 7 nucleotides line up with TRBD1. The length of the CDR3 is 13 residues. J was trimmed by 1 base and V by 7 bases; bases with no gene match: 6. The germline V gene has CDR1 SQVTM and CDR2 ANQGSEA. CDR3 nucleotide sequence: TGCAGCGCCGGACAGGTAGCGAACACTGAAGCTTTCTTT. Amino acid sequence: CSAGQVANTEAFF.

The V and J genes are TRBV19 and TRBJ1-2, with 8 bases identical to TRBD1. V was pared by 8 bases and J by 8 bases, with 4 bases of the junction left unmatched. Looked up from germline, CDR1 is LNHDA and CDR2 is SQIVND (reference sequence). This CDR3 is 11 amino acids long. The CDR3 sequence: CASGQGDGYTF. As DNA, the CDR3 is TGTGCCAGTGGACAGGGAGACGGCTACACCTTC.

In this sample, this clone turned up once. V gene TRBV30 combines with J gene TRBJ2-1; 12 nucleotides agree with TRBD1. V dropped 3 bases and J dropped 8; count of bases not matched to a gene: 5. CDR3 length: 14 amino acids. From germline, CDR1 is GTSNPN and CDR2 SVGIG (reference sequence). CDR3: CAWRRGQGAHEQFF. For the CDR3, the DNA is TGTGCCTGGAGGAGGGGACAGGGGGCGCATGAGCAGTTCTTC.

This clone has a single count. The chain employs TRBV6-1 and TRBJ1-1; possibly TRBD1 for D (6 bases). The CDR3 covers 14 residues. The V end lost 2 bases, the J end lost 7 bases, and 14 bases lay between the germline ends. Germline V CDR1 and CDR2: MNHNS, SASEGT. The CDR3 DNA reads TGTGCCAGCAGTGAATACAGGGTGCCCCTTGAAGCTTTCTTT. As protein: CASSEYRVPLEAFF.

The V gene is TRBV27, the J gene TRBJ1-1; 9 positions agree with TRBD1. The CDR3 consists of 15 residues. The germline CDR1 and CDR2 sequences are MNHEY and SMNVEV (reference sequence). With V trimmed by 10 bases and J by 3 bases, 12 bases remained unmatched. In DNA form, the CDR3 reads TGTGCCACTTCGAGCGGGGACAGGGATCACACTGAAGCTTTCTTT. Translated, it gives CATSSGDRDHTEAFF.

The chain is built from TRBV18 and TRBJ2-5, with D perhaps TRBD1 or TRBD2 (7 bases each). Germline V gives CDR1 KGHSH, CDR2 LQKENI. V was cut by 6 bases and J by 3 bases, with 14 bases left in between. The length of the CDR3 is 14 residues. CDR3 in DNA: TGTGCCAGCTCTTCCAGGGGGGGAGAAGAGACCCAGTACTTC. It is translated as CASSSRGGEETQYF.

The J gene is TRBJ2-3, the V gene TRBV5-6; the match to TRBD2 covers 12 bases. V was pared by 4 bases and J by 2 bases, with 5 bases of the junction left unmatched. The V gene's germline CDR1 is SGHDT and CDR2 YYEEEE. The CDR3 is 16 residues long. CDR3 DNA: TGTGCCAGCAGCATGGGACTAGCGGGCGACACAGATACGCAGTATTTT. As protein: CASSMGLAGDTDTQYF.

This sequence joins TRBV30 and TRBJ1-1; D possibly corresponds to TRBD1 (6 bases). V was trimmed by 4 bases and J by 2 bases, leaving 11 bases between them. The V gene's germline CDR1 is GTSNPN and CDR2 SVGIG (reference sequence). The CDR3 is made up of 13 amino acids. CDR3 nucleotide sequence: TGTGCCTGGACAGGGGTGACAAACACTGAAGCTTTCTTT. Translation: CAWTGVTNTEAFF.

The chain uses TRBV27 and TRBJ2-7, with D tentatively TRBD2 (7 bases). This CDR3 region has 13 residues. CDR1 and CDR2 from the germline V gene are MNHEY and SMNVEV (reference sequence). Trimming cost V 8 bases and J 6 bases, with 17 bases left between them. The CDR3 region has the DNA TGTGCCAGCCGAAAAGGGGGGGCCATCGAGCAGTACTTC. It encodes CASRKGGAIEQYF.

This chain links TRBV6-5 with TRBJ2-5, with D perhaps TRBD1 (6 bases). V was clipped by 0 bases and J by 2 bases, with 10 bases between them. Germline lookup yields CDR1 MNHEY and CDR2 SVGAGI. The CDR3 has 15 residues. CDR3 sequence reads: CASSYSRQGQETQYF. For the CDR3, the DNA is TGTGCCAGCAGTTACTCGCGCCAGGGGCAAGAGACCCAGTACTTC.

This clone was found a few times. The genes are TRBV30 and TRBJ2-2, with D maybe TRBD2 (5 bases). CDR1 and CDR2 from the germline V gene are GTSNPN and SVGIG (reference sequence). The CDR3 runs to 12 residues. Trimming removed 2 bases at V and 6 bases at J, with 7 bases between. The CDR3 DNA reads as TGTGCCTGGAGTAGTAGCGCCGGGGAGCTGTTTTTT. This translates into CAWSSSAGELFF.

The V gene is TRBV12-3 or TRBV12-4, the J gene TRBJ1-1, with unresolved D. V lost 2 bases and J lost 9, with 10 bases in between. The CDR3 spans 12 residues. CDR3 loop: CASSLSTSQAFF. CDR3 nucleotide sequence: TGTGCCAGCAGTTTATCTACCTCCCAAGCTTTCTTT.

This clone has only one observation. The chain joins TRBV10-3 to TRBJ2-7, with D perhaps given as TRBD1 or TRBD2 (5 bases each). The CDR3 spans 15 residues. Germline CDR1 ENHRY, CDR2 SYGVKD. Deletions cut 0 bases from V and 3 bases from J, with 12 bases between. Written as DNA, the CDR3 is TGTGCCATCAGTGAGTCGCTAGGGGACCGCTACGAGCAGTACTTC. Residues: CAISESLGDRYEQYF.

This clone has only one observation. The chain is built from TRBV7-2 and TRBJ1-1, with D possibly being TRBD1 (6 bases). V lost 5 bases and J 7 bases, leaving 17 bases between the germline ends. CDR1 and CDR2 (germline): SGHTA, FQGNSA. This CDR3 is built from 14 residues. CDR3: CASSQRGGPVEAFF. The DNA of the CDR3 is TGTGCCAGCAGCCAACGGGGGGGGCCGGTTGAAGCTTTCTTT.

The chain has TRBV9 and TRBJ1-6; 9 bases fit TRBD1. V trimming: 0 bases; J trimming: 7 bases; junction bases outside the gene matches: 8. This CDR3 spans 17 amino acids. Germline values: CDR1 SGDLS, CDR2 YYNGEE. The CDR3 sequence: CASSVAPGQGKNSPLHF. The CDR3 DNA follows: TGTGCCAGCAGCGTAGCACCGGGACAGGGAAAGAATTCACCCCTCCACTTT.